A selection of T cell receptor beta chains follows, all from one sample in a study of T cell responses to AZD1222 COVID-19 vaccine. Assay used: immunoSEQ multiplex PCR; TCRdb lists only in-frame clones, some missing. The sample shows 90,000 to 120,000 clones, roughly 90% of them seen only once. Source: peripheral blood, taken on day 0 of AZD1222 vaccination. Source of these receptors: an adult in good health. Each CDR3 is given with its conserved first and last residue.

v_call | cdr3_aa
TRBV28 | CASSFTGRRFF
TRBV3-1/TRBV3-2 | CASSQEGPGRYTF
TRBV19 | CASSIGTTSVKTQHF
TRBV6-2/TRBV6-3 | CASSVIRNSNQPQHF
TRBV7-9 | CASSPGLQTQYF
TRBV5-1 | CASSLEAGLSTEAFF
TRBV11-3 | CASSLELAGTGELFF
TRBV5-1 | CASSLVLADHNYGYTF
TRBV11-2 | CASSFSPTGTSDEQYF
TRBV19 | CASGLRNTEAFF
TRBV7-7 | CASGQGSGKLFF
TRBV11-3 | CASTSSSGENTGELFF
TRBV5-1 | CASSAGQEAGYTF
TRBV5-1 | CASSPARGLGSGANVLTF
TRBV7-3 | CASSFEGLNTEAFF
TRBV11-2 | CASSLVGTGELFF
TRBV10-1 | CASSVEIPGGNQPQHF
TRBV30 | CAWSVNRQPQHF
TRBV18 | CASSPRSRSHEQYF
TRBV24-1 | CATSDFGTGPQHF
TRBV7-3 | CASRYRQVPLEYGYTF
TRBV18 | CASSQSNYGYTF
TRBV19 | CASSLAMSSYNSPLHF
TRBV7-2 | CASSVNRGLTGELFF
TRBV7-3 | CASSMEGRGRREVRQFF
TRBV10-2 | CASSSKGQDYGYTF
TRBV6-5 | CASRDSNRLGGYTF
TRBV29-1 | CSTGQGAKLDTEAFF
TRBV5-1 | CASSPGPGEKLFF
TRBV18 | CASSPDRVNYGYTF
TRBV6-5 | CASSYSSGRAKDTQYF
TRBV5-1 | CASSQQGDQETQYF
TRBV5-1 | CASSFQGGSQPQHF
TRBV9 | CASSVDRASGANVLTF
TRBV5-1 | CASSLEGGRNYGYTF
TRBV6-5 | CASRRDSNQPQHF
TRBV15 | CATRAVYNSPLHF
TRBV27 | CASSFRGLNTEAFF
TRBV24-1 | CATSGQGGRAFF
TRBV9 | CASSVGGTGRGETQYF
TRBV6-2/TRBV6-3 | CASSYPAGGYNEQFF